This entry is about one T cell receptor beta chain. Germline V gene data show CDR1 as LNHDA and CDR2 as SQIVND (reference sequence). The CDR3 has 11 residues. The V gene lost 5 bases and the J gene lost 3 bases, with 4 bases spanning the gap. The protocol was immunoSEQ multiplex PCR, while the TCRdb copy is restricted to in-frame clones and leaves out a portion. Among 200,000 to 250,000 clones listed, 75% to 85% were seen once. The entry originates in a study of blood T cell repertoires in COVID-19. Background on the study: The study drew acute and convalescent COVID-19 samples from the United States, Italy and Spain. Nucleic acid was either cDNA or gDNA, and it came from T cells, B-cell-depleted T cells, or PBMCs.

The study drew participants aged about 18 to 95 years from fewer than 30 US areas. The study assigned cohorts using participant-reported clinical history. The TCR originated in a man aged 35 to 55 who had recovered from COVID-19. The specimen sequenced was PBMCs or T cells enriched from blood (not recorded which). The chain links TRBV19 to TRBJ1-2, with D unclear. In nucleotides, the CDR3 is TGTGCCAGTAGTGGCTACTATGGCTACACCTTC. Amino acids: CASSGYYGYTF.